A selection of T cell receptor beta chains follows, all from one sample in a study of T cell repertoires in cytomegalovirus infection. The antigens of these receptors remain unknown. Via MiXCR, TCRdb re-called the reads, giving one row per CDR3 protein. The table shows about 890,000 distinct CDR3 sequences, with approximately 33% occurring only once. The sequences come from cultured CD8+ T cells from PBMCs, collected from culture after CMV antigen stimulation. The receptors derive from a human donor in good health (CMV status not recorded). Some clones in this sample may be carry-over from other donors' samples. The CDR3 runs from the conserved cysteine through the conserved F or W. A D gene is named only where the DNA matches it firmly. Not all rows give a size; the values are once, few, many and, for expanded clones, a class.

D gene: -
V gene: TRBV6-5
J gene: TRBJ2-2
CDR3 length: 15
clone size: few
CDR3 DNA: TGTGCCAGCAGTTACTCCGTGGGGTACACCGGGGAGCTGTTTTTT
CDR3 protein: CASSYSVGYTGELFF

D gene: -
V gene: TRBV11-2
J gene: TRBJ2-3
CDR3 length: 16
clone size: few
CDR3 DNA: TGTGCCAGCAACTTAGGTACCCAGCCAAGCACAGATACGCAGTATTTT
CDR3 protein: CASNLGTQPSTDTQYF

D gene: -
V gene: TRBV14
J gene: TRBJ2-1
CDR3 length: 18
clone size: -
CDR3 DNA: TGTGCCAGCAGCCAAGAATTTGCAGGGGCCCCCGGCCGCGATGAGCAGTTCTTC
CDR3 protein: CASSQEFAGAPGRDEQFF

D gene: -
V gene: TRBV6-1
J gene: TRBJ2-2
CDR3 length: 12
clone size: -
CDR3 DNA: TGTGCCACCCCAGGGGACACCGGGGAGCTGTTTTTT
CDR3 protein: CATPGDTGELFF

D gene: -
V gene: TRBV12-3/TRBV12-4
J gene: TRBJ2-3
CDR3 length: 14
clone size: few
CDR3 DNA: TGTGCCAGCAGTTTTCAGTTAAGCACAGATACGCAGTATTTT
CDR3 protein: CASSFQLSTDTQYF

D gene: -
V gene: TRBV4-1
J gene: TRBJ1-2
CDR3 length: 15
clone size: -
CDR3 DNA: TGCGCCAGCAGCCAAGAAACAGGGAAAAGCTATGGCTACACCTTC
CDR3 protein: CASSQETGKSYGYTF

D gene: TRBD2
V gene: TRBV9
J gene: TRBJ2-7
CDR3 length: 14
clone size: -
CDR3 DNA: TGTGCCAGCAGCGTAGAAGGCGGGGGAGACGAGCAGTACTTC
CDR3 protein: CASSVEGGGDEQYF

D gene: -
V gene: TRBV27
J gene: TRBJ1-1
CDR3 length: 15
clone size: -
CDR3 DNA: TGTGCCAGCACCCCCTCACCGACAGTGAACACTGAAGCTTTCTTT
CDR3 protein: CASTPSPTVNTEAFF

D gene: -
V gene: TRBV5-4
J gene: TRBJ2-3
CDR3 length: 14
clone size: -
CDR3 DNA: TGTGCCAGCAGCTTGGCACAACCCGAAGATACGCAGTATTTT
CDR3 protein: CASSLAQPEDTQYF

D gene: -
V gene: TRBV27
J gene: TRBJ1-2
CDR3 length: 13
clone size: -
CDR3 DNA: TGTGCCAGCAGTTTCAGGGAGGGGGTCGGCTACACCTTC
CDR3 protein: CASSFREGVGYTF

D gene: -
V gene: TRBV7-9
J gene: TRBJ2-3
CDR3 length: 16
clone size: few
CDR3 DNA: TGTGCCAGTAGAGCCACCCGGTCCCCAGACACAGATACGCAGTATTTT
CDR3 protein: CASRATRSPDTDTQYF

D gene: -
V gene: TRBV7-8
J gene: TRBJ1-3
CDR3 length: 14
clone size: -
CDR3 DNA: TGTGCCAGCACCCCGCCGGGCTCCGGAAACACCATATATTTT
CDR3 protein: CASTPPGSGNTIYF

D gene: -
V gene: TRBV7-9
J gene: TRBJ2-2
CDR3 length: 11
clone size: -
CDR3 DNA: TGTGTCAGCAGCACCGGTCGGGAGCTGTTTTTT
CDR3 protein: CVSSTGRELFF

D gene: TRBD2
V gene: TRBV4-1
J gene: TRBJ2-1
CDR3 length: 17
clone size: few
CDR3 DNA: TGCGCCAGCAGCCAGAGGGTTAGCGGGGGCCAGTTCCATGAGCAGTTCTTC
CDR3 protein: CASSQRVSGGQFHEQFF

D gene: TRBD1
V gene: TRBV6-5
J gene: TRBJ2-7
CDR3 length: 14
clone size: many
CDR3 DNA: TGTGCCAGCAGTTACCGGACAGGGTCCTACGAGCAGTACTTC
CDR3 protein: CASSYRTGSYEQYF

D gene: -
V gene: TRBV6-6
J gene: TRBJ2-5
CDR3 length: 14
clone size: few
CDR3 DNA: TGTGCCAGCAGTTTCCTCGGTGGGGTAGAGACCCAGTACTTC
CDR3 protein: CASSFLGGVETQYF

D gene: -
V gene: TRBV4-2
J gene: TRBJ2-5
CDR3 length: 16
clone size: -
CDR3 DNA: TGTGCCAGCAGCCAAGAAAGCACAGGGATCCAAGAGACCCAGTACTTC
CDR3 protein: CASSQESTGIQETQYF

D gene: -
V gene: TRBV6-1
J gene: TRBJ1-1
CDR3 length: 15
clone size: -
CDR3 DNA: TGTGCCAGCAGTGTAATGGTGGTGGGGAACACTGAAGCTTTCTTT
CDR3 protein: CASSVMVVGNTEAFF

D gene: TRBD1
V gene: TRBV19
J gene: TRBJ1-1
CDR3 length: 15
clone size: few
CDR3 DNA: TGTGCCAGTAGTGCCCTGGGACAGAAGAACACTGAAGCTTTCTTT
CDR3 protein: CASSALGQKNTEAFF

D gene: -
V gene: TRBV12-3/TRBV12-4
J gene: TRBJ1-5
CDR3 length: 14
clone size: -
CDR3 DNA: TGTGCCAGCAGTTTTCGTCGGATTGATCAGCCCCAGCATTTT
CDR3 protein: CASSFRRIDQPQHF

D gene: -
V gene: TRBV18
J gene: TRBJ1-1
CDR3 length: 15
clone size: -
CDR3 DNA: TGTGCCAGCTCACCACCGACGACTATCTACACTGAAGCTTTCTTT
CDR3 protein: CASSPPTTIYTEAFF

D gene: TRBD1
V gene: TRBV7-2
J gene: TRBJ2-3
CDR3 length: 21
clone size: many
CDR3 DNA: TGTGCCAGCAGCTTAGATTTGCGGGACAGGGTCCTGCTACCCAGCACAGATACGCAGTATTTT
CDR3 protein: CASSLDLRDRVLLPSTDTQYF

D gene: -
V gene: TRBV24-1
J gene: TRBJ2-1
CDR3 length: 14
clone size: -
CDR3 DNA: TGTGCCACCAGTGATACGACTAGGTACAATGAGCAGTTCTTC
CDR3 protein: CATSDTTRYNEQFF

D gene: -
V gene: TRBV19
J gene: TRBJ2-4
CDR3 length: 13
clone size: -
CDR3 DNA: TGTGCCAGTAGTATGGCCGAGGGGGGCATTCAGTACTTC
CDR3 protein: CASSMAEGGIQYF

D gene: -
V gene: TRBV6-2/TRBV6-3
J gene: TRBJ1-1
CDR3 length: 16
clone size: few
CDR3 DNA: TGTGCCAGCAGCCAAATCCTAACCCAGTTGAACACTGAAGCTTTCTTT
CDR3 protein: CASSQILTQLNTEAFF

D gene: -
V gene: TRBV13
J gene: TRBJ2-7
CDR3 length: 15
clone size: -
CDR3 DNA: TGTGCCAGCAGCACAGTGGATGGGGGGTCCTACGAGCAGTACTTC
CDR3 protein: CASSTVDGGSYEQYF

D gene: TRBD1
V gene: TRBV7-6
J gene: TRBJ2-1
CDR3 length: 15
clone size: -
CDR3 DNA: TGTGCCAGCAGCCAGGGGGACAGGGCCTACAATGAGCAGTTCTTC
CDR3 protein: CASSQGDRAYNEQFF

D gene: -
V gene: TRBV7-9
J gene: TRBJ1-1
CDR3 length: 12
clone size: -
CDR3 DNA: TGTGCCAGCAGCTTAGTCAACCGTGAAGCTTTCTTT
CDR3 protein: CASSLVNREAFF

D gene: -
V gene: TRBV12-3/TRBV12-4
J gene: TRBJ1-5
CDR3 length: 14
clone size: few
CDR3 DNA: TGTGCCAGCAGTTCCCGGAGGGCCGATCAGCCCCAGCATTTT
CDR3 protein: CASSSRRADQPQHF

D gene: -
V gene: TRBV6-5
J gene: TRBJ2-1
CDR3 length: 13
clone size: -
CDR3 DNA: TGTGCCAGCAGCCCAGACGGGGGCGATGAGCGGTTCTTC
CDR3 protein: CASSPDGGDERFF

D gene: TRBD2
V gene: TRBV7-6
J gene: TRBJ2-5
CDR3 length: 14
clone size: once
CDR3 DNA: TGTGCCAGCGGGGTAGCGGGGGCCAAAGAGACCCAGTACTTC
CDR3 protein: CASGVAGAKETQYF

D gene: -
V gene: TRBV27
J gene: TRBJ1-1
CDR3 length: 16
clone size: few
CDR3 DNA: TGTGCCAGCAGTTTAACTCAGGGAAGGATGAACACTGAAGCTTTCTTT
CDR3 protein: CASSLTQGRMNTEAFF

D gene: TRBD2
V gene: TRBV7-8
J gene: TRBJ2-1
CDR3 length: 15
clone size: many
CDR3 DNA: TGTGCCAGCAGCTTAGCAGGGACTAGCTACAATGAGCAGTTCTTC
CDR3 protein: CASSLAGTSYNEQFF

D gene: -
V gene: TRBV6-5
J gene: TRBJ1-1
CDR3 length: 14
clone size: few
CDR3 DNA: TGTGCCAGCAGTTACTCTGGGGGGCCCACTGAAGCTTTCTTT
CDR3 protein: CASSYSGGPTEAFF

D gene: -
V gene: TRBV27
J gene: TRBJ1-6
CDR3 length: 13
clone size: few
CDR3 DNA: TGTGCCAGCGCTACTGGATCGGATTCACCCCTCCACTTT
CDR3 protein: CASATGSDSPLHF

D gene: -
V gene: TRBV6-1
J gene: TRBJ2-5
CDR3 length: 15
clone size: few
CDR3 DNA: TGTGCCAGCAGTGAGTACAGTTGGGCCCAAGAGACCCAGTACTTC
CDR3 protein: CASSEYSWAQETQYF

D gene: -
V gene: TRBV7-6
J gene: TRBJ2-1
CDR3 length: 13
clone size: -
CDR3 DNA: TGTACCAGCCGAGGAAAACGGCTCAATGAGCAGTTCTTC
CDR3 protein: CTSRGKRLNEQFF

D gene: TRBD1
V gene: TRBV5-6
J gene: TRBJ1-2
CDR3 length: 14
clone size: -
CDR3 DNA: TGTGCCAGCAGCCTCGGACAGGACCGCTATGGCTACACCTTC
CDR3 protein: CASSLGQDRYGYTF